Following are 18 T cell receptor beta chains from one sample sequenced in a study of cytomegalovirus exposure and HLA in healthy donors. The assay was immunoSEQ multiplex PCR, and TCRdb's table has in-frame clones only and misses some. Of 150,000 to 200,000 clones detected, 86% appear once; the ten largest clones hold approximately 2.5%. The sample consisted of PBMCs. The receptors here all came from a man aged 18 to 35 in good health and CMV-seropositive.

This clone was counted a single time. The V call is TRBV29-1, the J call TRBJ1-2; D is ambiguous. This CDR3 spans 14 amino acids. Germline loops: CDR1 SQVTM, CDR2 ANQGSEA. Trimming pared 8 bases from V and 2 bases from J, leaving 18 bases between. In DNA, the CDR3 is TGCAGCACGCGGGCGGAGGACCGAAACTATGGCTACACCTTC. This translates into CSTRAEDRNYGYTF.

This rearrangement joins TRBV7-2 to TRBJ2-3; D possibly corresponds to TRBD2 (6 bases). The CDR3 spans 19 residues. Trimming pared 3 bases from V and 3 bases from J, leaving 25 bases between. Germline loops: CDR1 SGHTA, CDR2 FQGNSA. CDR3 loop: CASSLNPIAWGEYTDTQYF. Here the CDR3 DNA reads TGTGCCAGCAGCTTGAATCCCATTGCTTGGGGGGAATATACAGATACGCAGTATTTT.

This chain connects TRBV9 to TRBJ2-3; 11 bases agree with TRBD2. This CDR3 contains 17 residues. V was pared by 0 bases and J by 2 bases, with 5 bases of the junction left unmatched. Germline V gives CDR1 SGDLS, CDR2 YYNGEE. The CDR3, as DNA: TGTGCCAGCAGCGTAGAGCTAGCGGGAGGCACCACAGATACGCAGTATTTT. Amino acids: CASSVELAGGTTDTQYF.

The V and J genes are TRBV4-3 and TRBJ1-6; D gene ambiguous. CDR3 length: 13 amino acids. Germline V lookup: CDR1 LGHNA, CDR2 YSLEER. V dropped 4 bases and J dropped 4 bases, with 5 bases sitting between them. This chain's CDR3 is CASSLEYNSPLHF. The CDR3 DNA reads as TGCGCCAGCAGCCTGGAGTATAATTCACCCCTCCACTTT.

This CDR3 reads CASTWGELSYEQYF. CDR3 coding DNA: TGCGCCAGCACCTGGGGGGAACTTTCCTACGAGCAGTACTTC. The rearrangement joins TRBV5-1 to TRBJ2-7, with D perhaps matching TRBD2 (6 bases). Trimming cost V 6 bases and J 1 base, with 14 bases left between them. This CDR3 is 14 amino acids long. Germline V gene lookup returns CDR1 SGHRS and CDR2 YFSETQ.

This clone has at least ten counts. The chain combines TRBV6-1 with TRBJ1-5; D gene unclear. This CDR3 has 15 residues. V dropped 1 base and J dropped 7 bases, with 14 bases sitting between them. Germline V gene data show CDR1 as MNHNS and CDR2 as SASEGT. The CDR3 loop reads CASSEVGEGWQPQHF. The CDR3 region has the DNA TGTGCCAGCAGTGAAGTCGGGGAGGGTTGGCAGCCCCAGCATTTT.

The chain joins TRBV28 to TRBJ2-3; TRBD1 agrees at 7 bases. Germline V gene sequence: CDR1 MDHEN, CDR2 SYDVKM. The V segment lost 3 bases and the J segment 5 bases; nucleotides outside the gene matches: 2. The CDR3 spans 13 residues. For the CDR3, the DNA is TGTGCCAGCAGTTTCAACAGGGGAGATACGCAGTATTTT. Encoded protein: CASSFNRGDTQYF.

The rearrangement uses TRBV7-9 and TRBJ2-5; weak D call: TRBD2 (6 bases). The CDR3 covers 14 residues. V lost 5 bases and J 4 bases, leaving 14 bases between the germline ends. Per germline, CDR1 SEHNR and CDR2 FQNEAQ (reference sequence). For the CDR3, the DNA is TGTGCCAGCAGCCCTTCAGGAGGGACAGAGACCCAGTACTTC. Protein sequence: CASSPSGGTETQYF.

This chain uses TRBV7-2 with TRBJ2-3, with 7 bases lining up with TRBD2. The CDR3 sequence is 16 residues long. CDR1 and CDR2 (germline): SGHTA, FQGNSA. Trimming cost V 3 bases and J 0 bases; bases outside gene matches: 6. CDR3 in amino acids: CASSFPPGGSTDTQYF. The DNA of the CDR3 is TGTGCCAGCAGCTTTCCCCCGGGGGGAAGCACAGATACGCAGTATTTT.

Many counts were recorded for this clone. The chain is built from TRBV2 and TRBJ1-5; D unclear. Looked up from germline, CDR1 is SNHLY and CDR2 is FYNNEI. Trimming removed 7 bases from V and 5 bases from J, with 12 bases in between. This CDR3 is built from 13 residues. The CDR3 nucleotides are TGTGCCAGCACACAGAGACCGGATCAGCCCCAGCATTTT. Its protein product is CASTQRPDQPQHF.

The chain links TRBV27 to TRBJ2-5; possible D gene TRBD1, 6 bases. The germline V gene has CDR1 MNHEY and CDR2 SMNVEV (reference sequence). CDR3 length equals 14 residues. V lost 6 bases to trimming and J lost 1 base, with 12 bases between them. The CDR3 bases are TGTGCCAGCAGGACTGACAGGACCCAAGAGACCCAGTACTTC. Amino acid sequence: CASRTDRTQETQYF.

The V call is TRBV6-1, the J call TRBJ1-6, with a possible D match to TRBD1 (5 bases). The CDR3 has 17 residues. Looked up from germline, CDR1 is MNHNS and CDR2 is SASEGT. V was cut by 0 bases and J by 5 bases, with 14 bases left in between. The CDR3 spells CASSEAILDNNNSPLHF. CDR3 bases: TGTGCCAGCAGTGAAGCGATTTTGGACAACAATAATTCACCCCTCCACTTT.

This CDR3 reads CASSFGGDEAFF. Written as DNA, the CDR3 is TGCGCCAGCAGCTTTGGGGGGGATGAAGCTTTCTTT. This sequence joins TRBV5-1 and TRBJ1-1; D possibly corresponds to TRBD1 (5 bases). Germline V lookup: CDR1 SGHRS, CDR2 YFSETQ. This CDR3 is 12 amino acids long. The V and J ends lost 2 bases and 7 bases respectively, with 9 bases between them.

The chain combines TRBV11-2 with TRBJ2-7; D remains unclear. The CDR3 spans 13 residues. The germline V gene has CDR1 SGHAT and CDR2 FQNNGV. Trimming stripped 5 bases from V and 4 bases from J, with 12 bases between. CDR3 residues: CASSKDRRYEQYF. The CDR3 nucleotides are TGTGCCAGCAGCAAAGATCGCAGATACGAGCAGTACTTC.

The V call is TRBV9, the J call TRBJ1-2; TRBD1 aligns across 7 bases. From germline, CDR1 is SGDLS and CDR2 YYNGEE. The ends lost 3 bases at V and 4 bases at J; junction bases unmatched: 12. The CDR3 totals 16 residues. The CDR3 DNA reads TGTGCCAGCAGCGCAGGAATAGGGGGCTCAGGCTATGGCTACACCTTC. Protein product: CASSAGIGGSGYGYTF. Full variable domain (rest looked up from reference TRBV9 and TRBJ1-2): DSGVTQTPKHLITATGQRVTLRCSPRSGDLSVYWYQQSLDQGLQFLIQYYNGEERAKGNILERFSAQQFPDLHSELNLSSLELGDSALYFCASSAGIGGSGYGYTFGSGTRLTVV.

The chain uses TRBV7-8 and TRBJ1-1; 8 bases map to TRBD1. This CDR3 is built from 15 residues. Germline V gives CDR1 SGHVS, CDR2 FQNEAQ. The junction had 5 bases not matched to a gene; V was cut back by 5 bases and J by 0 bases. The CDR3, as DNA: TGTGCCAGCAGCACAGGGGGTTCGATGAACACTGAAGCTTTCTTT. Amino acids: CASSTGGSMNTEAFF. The whole variable domain, filled in from reference TRBV7-8 and TRBJ1-1, reads GAGVSQSPRYKVAKRGQDVALRCDPISGHVSLFWYQQALGQGPEFLTYFQNEAQLDKSGLPSDRFFAERPEGSVSTLKIQRTQQEDSAVYLCASSTGGSMNTEAFFGQGTRLTVV.

V is TRBV7-6 and J is TRBJ2-2, with 9 bases that match TRBD1. The length of the CDR3 is 14 residues. Germline V gene lookup returns CDR1 SGHVS and CDR2 FNYEAQ. The ends lost 4 bases at V and 6 bases at J; junction bases unmatched: 3. The CDR3, as DNA: TGTGCCAGCAGCTCCACAGGGGGCGCCGGGGAGCTGTTTTTT. Translating gives CASSSTGGAGELFF.

The rearrangement links TRBV6-5 to TRBJ2-3, with D possibly being TRBD2 (5 bases). The CDR3 extends over 15 amino acids. V lost 2 bases and J 0 bases, leaving 9 bases between the germline ends. The germline V gene has CDR1 MNHEY and CDR2 SVGAGI. The CDR3: CASSYQGGSTDTQYF. CDR3 bases: TGTGCCAGCAGTTACCAAGGAGGCAGCACAGATACGCAGTATTTT.